Shown below are 22 T cell receptor beta chains from a single sample sequenced in a study of radiotherapy plus CTLA-4 blockade in lung cancer (dated by TCRdb to the late 2010s). The library was built by means of the immunoSEQ multiplex PCR assay. The source is immuneACCESS, and TCRdb retained only in-frame sequences with V and J called. Part of the clones is not carried over; for the studies checked, unresolved V genes explain less than half of this, and the remainder is unexplained. Within this sample are about 59,000 clones, with approximately 82% of them counted one time only. The ten most abundant clones make up 6% to 7% of the sample. Sequencing used peripheral blood, obtained from a patient treated with radiotherapy plus ipilimumab. The receptors here all came from a human donor with non-small cell lung cancer whose response to radiotherapy plus ipilimumab could not be evaluated.

The rearrangement joins TRBV28 to TRBJ2-1; D unresolved. Germline V lookup: CDR1 MDHEN, CDR2 SYDVKM. With 6 bases removed from V and 7 bases from J, the gap between germline ends came to 13 bases. The length of the CDR3 is 13 residues. The DNA for the CDR3 is TGTGCCAGCAGGTTTAACGGCAGGAATGAGCAGTTCTTC. It encodes CASRFNGRNEQFF.

This sequence joins TRBV28 and TRBJ2-7; D ambiguous. This CDR3 has 14 residues. From germline, CDR1 is MDHEN and CDR2 SYDVKM. Trimming shortened V by 1 base and J by 3 bases, and 10 bases separated the two germline ends. CDR3 in DNA: TGTGCCAGCAGTTTATATGAGGAAATCTACGAGCAGTACTTC. Translating gives CASSLYEEIYEQYF.

The chain employs TRBV5-1 and TRBJ2-4, with a possible D match to TRBD1 (5 bases). CDR3 length: 14 amino acids. Germline V CDR1 and CDR2: SGHRS, YFSETQ. V lost 5 bases to trimming and J lost 1 base, with 10 bases between them. CDR3 sequence: CASRSDTAKNIQYF. CDR3 DNA: TGCGCCAGCAGGTCGGACACGGCCAAAAACATTCAGTACTTC.

CDR3 DNA: TGTGCCAGCAGCTCCGGGACAGGGGGGTCTGGCTACACCTTC. Translating gives CASSSGTGGSGYTF. The V call is TRBV6-1, the J call TRBJ1-2; 11 nucleotides align to TRBD1. Germline CDR1 reads MNHNS; CDR2 reads SASEGT. The junction had 7 bases not matched to a gene; V was cut back by 6 bases and J by 7 bases. The CDR3 has 14 residues.

This chain joins TRBV2 and TRBJ2-3; TRBD2 matches at 7 bases. The CDR3 has 15 amino acids. CDR1 and CDR2 from the germline V gene are SNHLY and FYNNEI. J lost 4 bases, V lost 3 bases, and 7 bases had no gene match. The CDR3 nucleotides read TGTGCCAGCAGTGAGAAAACTAGCGCAGCAGATACGCAGTATTTT. Encoded protein: CASSEKTSAADTQYF.

This clone was seen just once. The V call is TRBV29-1, the J call TRBJ2-1; D is possibly TRBD1 (6 bases). The length of the CDR3 is 14 residues. Trimming took 5 bases from V and 7 from J, leaving 18 bases between them. Germline V lookup: CDR1 SQVTM, CDR2 ANQGSEA. CDR3 nucleotide sequence: TGCAGCGTTAACAGGGAGAGGAGAGTTAATGAGCAGTTCTTC. Amino acids: CSVNRERRVNEQFF.

The chain couples TRBV5-1 to TRBJ1-1; TRBD1 matches at 11 bases. Germline values: CDR1 SGHRS, CDR2 YFSETQ. This CDR3 is 14 amino acids long. J gave up 4 bases and V 3 bases, and 2 bases lay outside the gene matches. Written as DNA, the CDR3 is TGCGCCAGCAGCTCCGGGACAGGGGGCACTGAAGCTTTCTTT. Protein product: CASSSGTGGTEAFF. The full variable domain, completed using reference TRBV5-1 and TRBJ1-1, is KAGVTQTPRYLIKTRGQQVTLSCSPISGHRSVSWYQQTPGQGLQFLFEYFSETQRNKGNFPGRFSGRQFSNSRSEMNVSTLELGDSALYLCASSSGTGGTEAFFGQGTRLTVV.

This clone has only one observation. At the DNA level, this CDR3 is encoded by other sequences in the same sample as well. The chain recombines TRBV6-5 with TRBJ1-1; D perhaps matches TRBD1 (5 bases). The CDR3 runs to 16 residues. Germline V gene lookup returns CDR1 MNHEY and CDR2 SVGAGI. V was shortened by 3 bases and J by 0 bases, with 14 bases between the two germline ends. CDR3 bases: TGTGCCAGCAGTTATTCGCCAGACAGACTGAACACTGAAGCTTTCTTT. Its protein is CASSYSPDRLNTEAFF.

The chain has TRBV29-1 and TRBJ1-4; D not resolved. This CDR3 has 12 residues. Looked up from germline, CDR1 is SQVTM and CDR2 is ANQGSEA. The V end lost 4 bases, the J end lost 8 bases, and 11 bases lay between the germline ends. CDR3 nucleotide sequence: TGCAGCGTTGTAGTTGCGGGAGAAAAACTGTTTTTT. It codes for CSVVVAGEKLFF.

The chain couples TRBV6-5 to TRBJ1-1; 7 positions match TRBD1. The V gene's germline CDR1 is MNHEY and CDR2 SVGAGI. Trimming cost V 4 bases and J 2 bases; bases outside gene matches: 7. This CDR3 is built from 15 residues. The CDR3 region has the DNA TGTGCCAGCAGTTCTGAGGGGGCTGGTAACACTGAAGCTTTCTTT. Its protein product is CASSSEGAGNTEAFF.

The gene calls are TRBV4-1 and TRBJ2-3, with TRBD2 identical over 12 bases. Looked up from germline, CDR1 is MGHRA and CDR2 is YSYEKL. The CDR3 covers 17 residues. V lost 3 bases and J lost 4; bases outside the gene matches: 8. The CDR3 loop reads CASSQGLAGGQADTQYF. In DNA form, the CDR3 reads TGCGCCAGCAGCCAGGGGCTAGCGGGGGGGCAGGCAGATACGCAGTATTTT.

The chain combines TRBV6-6 with TRBJ2-2, with 10 positions matching TRBD1. Germline V gene lookup returns CDR1 MNHNY and CDR2 SVGAGI (reference sequence). The CDR3 spans 15 residues. With 7 bases clipped from V and 1 base from J, the junction kept 3 bases outside the gene matches. The DNA of the CDR3 is TGTGCCAGCACGGGACAGGGGCTGAACACCGGGGAGCTGTTTTTT. This codes for CASTGQGLNTGELFF.

This clone showed up just once. The chain couples TRBV4-2 to TRBJ1-5; TRBD1 aligns across 7 bases. The CDR3 spans 18 residues. CDR1 and CDR2 (germline): LGHNA, YNFKEQ. V shed 2 bases, J shed 3 bases, and the junction held 13 bases outside the gene matches. CDR3 nucleotides: TGTGCCAGCAGCCAAAGCCTGTCCGGGACAGAATACAATCAGCCCCAGCATTTT. This translates into CASSQSLSGTEYNQPQHF.

The chain recombines TRBV5-4 with TRBJ2-1; TRBD2 matches at 10 bases. V gave up 4 bases and J gave up 7 bases; unmatched junction bases: 14. The germline V gene encodes CDR1 SGHNT and CDR2 YYREEE (reference sequence). The CDR3 consists of 17 residues. The CDR3 loop is CASSEPSGRASMNEQFF. DNA for the CDR3: TGTGCCAGCAGCGAACCCAGCGGGAGGGCCTCTATGAATGAGCAGTTCTTC.

The chain employs TRBV18 and TRBJ2-3; D gene ambiguous. The CDR3 covers 13 residues. Germline CDR1 KGHSH, CDR2 LQKENI. V lost 0 bases and J 2 bases, leaving 3 bases between the germline ends. Here the CDR3 DNA reads TGTGCCAGCTCACCACCCCTCACAGATACGCAGTATTTT. Residues: CASSPPLTDTQYF.

V and J are TRBV9 and TRBJ1-3; D is perhaps TRBD1 (6 bases). The CDR3 sequence is 17 residues long. CDR1 is SGDLS, CDR2 YYNGEE, per germline. Trimming left V 0 bases short and J 0 bases short, with 13 bases between. The DNA of the CDR3 is TGTGCCAGCAGCGTAGCCACAGGGTCGGCCTCTGGAAACACCATATATTTT. It translates to CASSVATGSASGNTIYF.

V is TRBV7-9 and J is TRBJ2-7; tentatively, D is TRBD2 (5 bases). Trimming removed 5 bases from V and 4 bases from J, with 15 bases in between. The CDR3 totals 14 residues. CDR1 SEHNR and CDR2 FQNEAQ come from the germline V gene (reference sequence). CDR3 sequence reads: CASSTLGGEYEQYF. The DNA for the CDR3 is TGTGCCAGCAGCACACTAGGAGGCGAATACGAGCAGTACTTC.

This clone was observed a handful of times. J is TRBJ2-1 and V is TRBV29-1; tentatively, D is TRBD1 (7 bases). Germline V gene sequence: CDR1 SQVTM, CDR2 ANQGSEA. The CDR3 is 20 amino acids. Trimming shortened V by 0 bases and J by 0 bases, and 24 bases separated the two germline ends. CDR3 sequence: CSVEEGATGRRISSYNEQFF. The CDR3 DNA is TGCAGCGTTGAAGAGGGAGCGACAGGGAGGCGAATATCCTCCTACAATGAGCAGTTCTTC.

The genes are TRBV9 and TRBJ1-2; a weak D match, TRBD1 (6 bases). This CDR3 contains 17 residues. CDR1 and CDR2 from the germline V gene are SGDLS and YYNGEE. V was pared by 4 bases and J by 1 base, with 20 bases between. As DNA, the CDR3 is TGTGCCAGCAGCCACGCCCCTTCGGACAGCCTTAACTATGGCTACACCTTC. Its translation is CASSHAPSDSLNYGYTF.

This chain uses TRBV25-1 with TRBJ2-4, with a possible D match to TRBD1 (6 bases). CDR3 size: 16 residues. Trimming left V 3 bases short and J 1 base short, with 13 bases between. Germline V lookup: CDR1 MGHDK, CDR2 SYGVNS. CDR3 loop: CASSEGLGAAKNIQYF. The CDR3 coding sequence is TGTGCCAGCAGTGAGGGGCTGGGGGCGGCCAAAAACATTCAGTACTTC.

This chain links TRBV5-1 with TRBJ1-5; 7 bases match TRBD1. Trimming at V came to 1 base and at J to 4 bases, leaving 14 bases not matched to a gene. The CDR3 has 18 amino acids. Germline V gene sequence: CDR1 SGHRS, CDR2 YFSETQ. Here the CDR3 DNA reads TGCGCCAGCAGCTTGCGCCCCAGTGACAGGGACGCAAATCAGCCCCAGCATTTT. It yields the protein CASSLRPSDRDANQPQHF.

This chain's CDR3 is CASLLGAEATQYF. The CDR3 DNA is TGTGCCAGCCTGCTGGGGGCCGAGGCGACCCAGTACTTC. The chain employs TRBV7-8 and TRBJ2-5; TRBD1 might be the D (6 bases). Germline V gene data show CDR1 as SGHVS and CDR2 as FQNEAQ. V was cut by 8 bases and J by 7 bases, with 17 bases left in between. This CDR3 region has 13 residues.